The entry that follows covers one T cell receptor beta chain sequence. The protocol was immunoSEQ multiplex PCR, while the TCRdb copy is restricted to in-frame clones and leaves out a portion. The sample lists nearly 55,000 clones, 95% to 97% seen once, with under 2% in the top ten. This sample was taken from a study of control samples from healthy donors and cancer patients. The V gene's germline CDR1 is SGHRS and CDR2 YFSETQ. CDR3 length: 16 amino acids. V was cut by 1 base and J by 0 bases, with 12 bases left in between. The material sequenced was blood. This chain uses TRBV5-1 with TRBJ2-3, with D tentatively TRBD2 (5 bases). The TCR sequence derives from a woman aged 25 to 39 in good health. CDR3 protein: CASSLPGLGSTDTQYF. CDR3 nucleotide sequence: TGCGCCAGCAGCTTGCCGGGATTGGGAAGCACAGATACGCAGTATTTT.